This TCR beta chain was documented in a study of T cell changes during pregnancy in multiple sclerosis (dated by TCRdb to between 2018 and 2021). Study-wide context: Changes in the T cell repertoire over the course of pregnancy were examined in this study in women with multiple sclerosis.

As regards this clone: Its specific antigen is unknown. No base qualities exist here, and no much larger clone lies one base off it.

The germline V gene specifies KGHSH as CDR1 and LQKENI as CDR2. The cysteine opens and the phenylalanine closes a CDR3 of 16 amino acids. The entry retains the CDR3 DNA only, 48 bases that are in frame from base 1. Trimming takes 3 bases from V and 0 bases from J, and the germline ends sit 12 bases apart. Libraries were built with the immunoSEQ multiplex PCR assay. TCRdb mirrors the immuneACCESS table, restricted to in-frame sequences. Some clones are absent from its copies; in checked studies, under half trace to an unresolved V gene, and the reason for the others is unknown. Here the sample has around 88,000 clones; under 95% occur a single time. Of the sample, roughly 2.3% falls within the top ten clones.

The chain uses TRBV18 and TRBJ1-3; the D gene is not confidently resolved. The input for sequencing was peripheral blood, taken after pregnancy. This TCR was recovered from a female donor in good health, enrolled as a control in a pregnancy study. Here the CDR3 is given as CASSPPRGTSGNTIYF. The nucleotide sequence is given as TGTGCCAGCTCACCTCCCAGAGGAACCTCTGGAAACACCATATATTTT.